A selection of T cell receptor beta chains follows, all from one sample in a study of early T cells in non-severe SARS-CoV-2 infection. TCRdb called the 5' RACE reads again in MiXCR, with one record for every CDR3 protein. The table shows more than 30,000 distinct CDR3 sequences, with roughly 5.9% occurring only once. The sequenced sample consisted of whole blood. The source of these receptors is an adult who was a healthcare worker with PCR-confirmed SARS-CoV-2 infection or an uninfected control (not recorded which). Each CDR3 is given with its conserved first and last residue. Each record gives: clone size, V gene, J gene, D gene, CDR3 protein, CDR3 DNA. A D gene is named only where the DNA matches it firmly. Clone size is given for some rows only: seen once, a few or many times, or a class if the clone is expanded.

>many|TRBV29-1|TRBJ2-5|NA
CSVVRVQETQYF
TGCAGCGTTGTTAGGGTCCAAGAGACCCAGTACTTC
>NA|TRBV11-2|TRBJ2-2|NA
CASSLDLPGELFF
TGTGCCAGCAGCTTAGATCTGCCCGGGGAGCTGTTTTTT
>many|TRBV20-1|TRBJ1-5|TRBD1
CSAGQGYSNQPQHF
TGCAGTGCCGGACAGGGCTATAGCAATCAGCCCCAGCATTTT
>many|TRBV27|TRBJ2-1|NA
CASSSLFLNEQFF
TGTGCCAGCAGTTCGCTTTTCCTCAATGAGCAGTTCTTC
>NA|TRBV6-1|TRBJ1-4|NA
CASSAGPTTNEKLFF
TGTGCCAGCAGTGCAGGACCTACAACTAATGAAAAACTGTTTTTT
>NA|TRBV5-1|TRBJ2-7|TRBD2
CASSFRASGSYEQYF
TGCGCCAGCAGCTTTAGGGCTAGCGGGAGCTACGAGCAGTACTTC
>NA|TRBV6-6|TRBJ2-7|TRBD1
CASSRDSNSYEQYF
TGTGCCAGCAGTCGGGACAGCAACTCCTACGAGCAGTACTTC
>few|TRBV12-3/TRBV12-4|TRBJ2-2|NA
CASSLISGTGELFF
TGTGCCAGCAGTTTAATATCGGGGACCGGGGAGCTGTTTTTT
>NA|TRBV5-4|TRBJ2-3|NA
CASSFGISTDTQYF
TGTGCCAGCAGCTTCGGGATAAGCACAGATACGCAGTATTTT
>many|TRBV20-1|TRBJ2-3|TRBD2
CSASTGTSGGVLTDTQYF
TGCAGTGCTAGTACCGGGACTAGCGGGGGGGTCCTCACAGATACGCAGTATTTT
>many|TRBV2|TRBJ2-5|NA
CASSPSGSQETQYF
TGTGCCAGCAGCCCCTCCGGCAGTCAAGAGACCCAGTACTTC
>many|TRBV5-4|TRBJ2-7|TRBD1
CASSSGTDSYEQYF
TGTGCCAGCAGTTCCGGGACAGACTCCTACGAGCAGTACTTC
>NA|TRBV11-2|TRBJ2-3|TRBD1
CASSPRGRGRGDTQYF
TGTGCCAGCAGCCCCAGGGGCAGGGGGCGAGGAGATACGCAGTATTTT
>many|TRBV7-2|TRBJ2-5|NA
CASSSIRPSETQYF
TGTGCCAGCAGCTCGATACGGCCGTCCGAGACCCAGTACTTC
>many|TRBV5-5|TRBJ1-5|NA
CASSLLNQPQHF
TGTGCCAGCAGCTTGCTCAATCAGCCCCAGCATTTT
>few|TRBV5-1|TRBJ2-1|NA
CASSLGGTPDNEQFF
TGCGCCAGCAGCTTGGGGGGGACTCCAGACAATGAGCAGTTCTTC
>many|TRBV4-1|TRBJ2-6|NA
CASSQEGAGSSGANVLTF
TGCGCCAGCAGCCAAGAAGGTGCAGGTAGCTCTGGGGCCAACGTCCTGACTTTC
>NA|TRBV4-1|TRBJ2-1|TRBD2
CASSQIAGGYNEQFF
TGCGCCAGCAGCCAGATAGCGGGGGGCTACAATGAGCAGTTCTTC
>few|TRBV10-3|TRBJ2-7|TRBD1
CAISESRGLYEQYF
TGTGCCATCAGTGAGTCTAGGGGGCTCTACGAGCAGTACTTC
>many|TRBV24-1|TRBJ2-1|TRBD1
CATSDRTGGSRNEQFF
TGTGCCACCAGTGATCGGACAGGGGGGAGTAGGAATGAGCAGTTCTTC
>NA|TRBV5-6|TRBJ2-3|NA
CASSLGGPTTDTQYF
TGTGCCAGCAGCTTGGGGGGACCCACTACAGATACGCAGTATTTT
>few|TRBV5-6|TRBJ2-7|NA
CASSLSRAGEQYF
TGTGCCAGCAGCTTGTCCCGGGCAGGAGAGCAGTACTTC
>medium-sized|TRBV12-3/TRBV12-4|TRBJ1-5|NA
CASSFGGSNQPQHF
TGTGCCAGCAGTTTTGGCGGGAGCAATCAGCCCCAGCATTTT
>NA|TRBV20-1|TRBJ2-5|NA
CSAEEQGKGTQYF
TGCAGTGCTGAGGAACAGGGTAAAGGAACCCAGTACTTC
>many|TRBV30|TRBJ1-1|NA
CAWRRQGNFEAFF
TGTGCCTGGAGGCGCCAGGGGAACTTCGAAGCTTTCTTT
>many|TRBV20-1|TRBJ2-6|NA
CSAITHSGANVLTF
TGCAGTGCTATTACTCACTCTGGGGCCAACGTCCTGACTTTC
>many|TRBV5-1|TRBJ2-5|NA
CASSSARGSQTQYF
TGCGCCAGCAGCTCGGCTCGGGGGTCCCAGACCCAGTACTTC
>few|TRBV7-9|TRBJ1-2|NA
CASSPGVSNYGYTF
TGTGCCAGCAGCCCCGGAGTATCTAACTATGGCTACACCTTC
>many|TRBV7-9|TRBJ2-5|TRBD1
CASSLGQGGTETQYF
TGTGCCAGCAGCTTGGGACAGGGAGGGACAGAGACCCAGTACTTC
>few|TRBV11-2|TRBJ2-4|TRBD2
CASSSRRLAATGNIQYF
TGTGCCAGCAGCTCCCGACGACTAGCGGCAACGGGAAACATTCAGTACTTC
>few|TRBV3-2|TRBJ1-2|NA
CASSQTPQSWKGDSGYTF
TGTGCCAGCAGCCAAACCCCCCAAAGTTGGAAGGGAGACTCGGGCTACACCTTC
>many|TRBV7-8|TRBJ2-1|TRBD2
CASSPLAGAYNEQFF
TGTGCCAGCAGCCCTCTAGCGGGTGCCTACAATGAGCAGTTCTTC
>few|TRBV27|TRBJ1-4|TRBD1
CASSLRQGREKLFF
TGTGCCAGCAGTTTACGACAGGGGCGGGAAAAACTGTTTTTT
>NA|TRBV11-2|TRBJ2-3|NA
CASSPIRSSPLGGQYF
TGTGCCAGCAGCCCAATCCGGAGCTCTCCGTTGGGGGGGCAGTATTTT
>many|TRBV20-1|TRBJ2-3|TRBD1
CSARDPTGSATDTQYF
TGCAGTGCTAGAGATCCGACAGGGTCAGCCACAGATACGCAGTATTTT
>few|TRBV2|TRBJ1-4|TRBD1
CASSVQGTSTNEKLFF
TGTGCCAGCAGTGTACAGGGGACCTCAACTAATGAAAAACTGTTTTTT
>few|TRBV11-2|TRBJ2-2|TRBD2
CASSPSRMGGEIGELFF
TGTGCCAGCAGCCCGTCCCGAATGGGAGGGGAAATCGGGGAGCTGTTTTTT